The 25 T cell receptor beta chains below were found in one sample sequenced in a study of CD8 T cells in Susac syndrome. The RNA, about 0.45 to 1 ug, was put through reverse transcription using random hexamers. Each CDR3 protein is one row after TCRdb ran MiXCR on the immunoSEQ multiplex PCR reads. The repertoire has 200,000 to 300,000 distinct CDR3 sequences, 90% to 97% of them found once; the top ten carry approximately 0.1%. The sequencing input was CD4+ T cells from PBMCs. These receptors originate from a human donor with Susac syndrome.

V and J are TRBV15 and TRBJ2-7; D unclear. The V and J ends lost 0 bases and 5 bases respectively, with 20 bases between them. The germline gives CDR1 LNHNV, CDR2 YYDKDF (reference sequence). The CDR3 length is 17 residues. In nucleotides, the CDR3 is TGTGCCACCAGCAGAGACCCTCGCTTCTCTACCGGCCACGAGCAGTACTTC. Its protein is CATSRDPRFSTGHEQYF.

V and J are TRBV9 and TRBJ2-7; the D gene is possibly TRBD1 (7 bases). V lost 3 bases and J lost 4, with 17 bases in between. CDR1 is SGDLS and CDR2 is YYNGEE in the germline V gene. The CDR3 extends over 15 amino acids. CDR3 in amino acids: CASSGAGGGPYEQYF. CDR3 DNA sequence: TGTGCCAGCAGCGGGGCCGGAGGGGGCCCTTACGAGCAGTACTTC.

The count of this clonotype is one. The chain links TRBV29-1 to TRBJ2-2; the D gene is possibly TRBD2 (6 bases). Germline values: CDR1 SQVTM, CDR2 ANQGSEA. The CDR3 totals 14 residues. Trimming shortened V by 0 bases and J by 3 bases, and 8 bases separated the two germline ends. The CDR3 sequence: CSVEDAGYTGELFF. As DNA, the CDR3 is TGCAGCGTTGAAGATGCGGGGTACACCGGGGAGCTGTTTTTT.

V usage is TRBV25-1 and J usage is TRBJ2-4, with TRBD1 matching over 8 bases. Trimming cost V 6 bases and J 0 bases; bases outside gene matches: 16. Germline CDR1 MGHDK, CDR2 SYGVNS. The CDR3 covers 19 residues. The DNA of the CDR3 is TGTGCCAGCAGGGGAGACAGGGGACTGTGTCTGGTAGCCAAAAACATTCAGTACTTC. Translation: CASRGDRGLCLVAKNIQYF.

The chain joins TRBV7-3 to TRBJ2-3; no firm D call. Germline CDR1 and CDR2: SGHTA and FQGTGA. Trimming left V 1 base short and J 2 bases short, with 13 bases between. This CDR3 is built from 16 residues. CDR3 in DNA: TGTGCCAGCAGCTTAATGCCGGCAGAAACCACAGATACGCAGTATTTT. Translation gives CASSLMPAETTDTQYF.

This clonotype occurred once. The CDR3 spells CSASRPGAGGYTF. The CDR3 region has the DNA TGCAGTGCTAGTCGGCCGGGGGCGGGCGGCTACACCTTC. The V and J genes are TRBV20-1 and TRBJ1-2; weak D call: TRBD1 (6 bases). In germline, CDR1 is DFQATT, CDR2 SNEGSKA (reference sequence). Trimming took off 3 bases at V and 8 bases at J, with 16 bases between the two ends. This CDR3 has 13 residues.

This sequence joins TRBV7-8 and TRBJ1-5; TRBD1 aligns across 11 bases. The V segment lost 6 bases and the J segment 2 bases; nucleotides outside the gene matches: 15. This CDR3 has 19 amino acids. The germline gives CDR1 SGHVS, CDR2 FQNEAQ. As DNA, the CDR3 is TGTGCCAGCAGGCTACAGGACAGGGGGCTCCTTTCTGGCAATCAGCCCCAGCATTTT. Protein sequence: CASRLQDRGLLSGNQPQHF.

This chain uses TRBV5-1 with TRBJ2-2, with 9 bases fitting TRBD1. V was clipped by 0 bases and J by 6 bases; unmatched bases: 3. This CDR3 region has 15 residues. Germline CDR1 and CDR2: SGHRS and YFSETQ. The CDR3 region has the DNA TGCGCCAGCAGCTTGGCACAGGGGGCAGCCGGGGAGCTGTTTTTT. Protein: CASSLAQGAAGELFF.

The chain has TRBV11-2 and TRBJ2-3, with D possibly matching TRBD2 (5 bases). Trimming removed 5 bases from V and 0 bases from J, with 9 bases in between. The CDR3 has 14 residues. Germline V CDR1 and CDR2: SGHAT, FQNNGV. The CDR3 DNA follows: TGTGCCAGCAGCCCGAGGGAAAGCACAGATACGCAGTATTTT. Its translation is CASSPRESTDTQYF.

This clonotype turned up a few times. This chain joins TRBV9 and TRBJ2-1, with 9 bases aligning to TRBD2. Looked up from germline, CDR1 is SGDLS and CDR2 is YYNGEE. V gave up 1 base and J gave up 9 bases; unmatched junction bases: 5. The CDR3 extends over 14 amino acids. The CDR3 reads CASSVWREGREQFF. CDR3 nucleotides: TGTGCCAGCAGCGTATGGCGGGAGGGCCGTGAGCAGTTCTTC. The full variable domain, rest sourced from reference TRBV9 and TRBJ2-1, is DSGVTQTPKHLITATGQRVTLRCSPRSGDLSVYWYQQSLDQGLQFLIQYYNGEERAKGNILERFSAQQFPDLHSELNLSSLELGDSALYFCASSVWREGREQFFGPGTRLTVL.

Comments on this clonotype: Relative to the germline gene, one junction end is altered; a read error may explain this. This sequence joins TRBV9 and TRBJ1-1; D might be TRBD1 (6 bases). CDR3 size: 13 residues. The germline gives CDR1 SGDLS, CDR2 YYNGEE. The CDR3 nucleotides read TGTGCCAGCAGCGTAGTAGGACAGACTGAAGCCTTCTTT. Translating it yields CASSVVGQTEAFF.

The chain uses TRBV7-9 and TRBJ2-5; 7 nucleotides match TRBD1. Trimming cost V 3 bases and J 2 bases; bases outside gene matches: 3. Germline CDR1 and CDR2: SEHNR and FQNEAQ (reference sequence). This CDR3 spans 14 amino acids. This chain's CDR3 is CASSLPTGQETQYF. CDR3 nucleotide sequence: TGTGCCAGCAGCTTGCCGACAGGGCAAGAGACCCAGTACTTC.

The rearrangement uses TRBV12-3 or TRBV12-4 and TRBJ1-1; maybe TRBD1 (5 bases). V gave up 11 bases and J gave up 7 bases, with 14 bases separating them. This CDR3 has 11 amino acids. CDR3 nucleotides: TGTGCCGCCCGAGGACAAGATGAAGCTTTCTTT. It codes for CAARGQDEAFF.

The chain couples TRBV12-3 or TRBV12-4 to TRBJ2-1; D is unclear. With 5 bases removed from V and 7 bases from J, the gap between germline ends came to 9 bases. This CDR3 is built from 12 residues. The CDR3 coding sequence is TGTGCCAGCAGTATCTTCTTGAATGAGCAGTTCTTC. It codes for CASSIFLNEQFF.

This rearrangement joins TRBV30 to TRBJ1-1; 7 bases agree with TRBD1. Trimming at V came to 8 bases and at J to 4 bases, leaving 13 bases not matched to a gene. The germline CDR1 and CDR2 sequences are GTSNPN and SVGIG (reference sequence). The CDR3 spans 14 residues. The CDR3 DNA reads as TGTGCCGTATCCTCGGAACAGGGGACCACTGAAGCTTTCTTT. Its translation is CAVSSEQGTTEAFF.

The chain has TRBV5-1 and TRBJ2-5; TRBD1 aligns across 9 bases. V shed 4 bases and J 5 bases; nucleotides not matched to a gene: 9. The V gene's germline CDR1 is SGHRS and CDR2 YFSETQ. The CDR3 spans 15 residues. The CDR3 DNA reads as TGCGCCAGCAGCGAGCCGGGACAGGGATCCGAGACCCAGTACTTC. This sequence encodes CASSEPGQGSETQYF.

The chain recombines TRBV9 with TRBJ1-2; D ambiguous. The V gene's germline CDR1 is SGDLS and CDR2 YYNGEE. Trimming cost V 6 bases and J 3 bases, with 9 bases left between them. This CDR3 comprises 12 residues. The CDR3 DNA is TGTGCCAGCATTGGAGGGCACTATGGCTACACCTTC. Its protein product is CASIGGHYGYTF.

A single count supports this clonotype. The chain uses TRBV4-1 and TRBJ2-5; 8 positions agree with TRBD2. The V and J ends lost 4 bases and 4 bases, in that order; junction bases with no gene match: 8. The CDR3 covers 15 residues. Germline CDR1 and CDR2: MGHRA and YSYEKL. Here the CDR3 reads CASSLGSGSSETQYF. The CDR3 region has the DNA TGCGCCAGCAGCCTAGGCAGCGGGAGCTCAGAGACCCAGTACTTC.

The V and J genes are TRBV29-1 and TRBJ1-2; tentative D call: TRBD1 (5 bases). The V end lost 6 bases, the J end lost 8 bases, and 19 bases lay between the germline ends. Germline-derived CDR1 and CDR2 are SQVTM and ANQGSEA. The CDR3 spans 13 residues. As DNA, the CDR3 is TGCAGCGTCTACAGTCAGGGACTGGGGGGCTACACCTTC. This translates into CSVYSQGLGGYTF.

This clonotype was seen once. The chain has TRBV11-1 and TRBJ2-5; D possibly corresponds to TRBD1 (6 bases). V dropped 5 bases and J dropped 2 bases, with 12 bases sitting between them. There are 14 residues in the CDR3. Per the germline V gene, CDR1 is SGHAT and CDR2 is FQDESV (reference sequence). CDR3 region: CASSIRTAQETQYF. CDR3 sequence (DNA): TGTGCCAGCAGCATCCGGACAGCTCAAGAGACCCAGTACTTC.

V usage is TRBV7-9 and J usage is TRBJ2-1; 7 nucleotides agree with TRBD1. The germline CDR1 and CDR2 sequences are SEHNR and FQNEAQ (reference sequence). The CDR3 covers 13 residues. The trim removed 5 bases at V and 4 bases at J, leaving 2 bases unmatched. CDR3 sequence reads: CASSRGQYNEQFF. In nucleotides, the CDR3 is TGTGCCAGCAGCCGGGGACAGTACAATGAGCAGTTCTTC.

The chain joins TRBV27 to TRBJ2-3; 10 nucleotides agree with TRBD2. This CDR3 is built from 18 residues. The germline gives CDR1 MNHEY, CDR2 SMNVEV (reference sequence). V gave up 5 bases and J gave up 0 bases; unmatched junction bases: 11. CDR3 region: CASSPEPGLARSTDTQYF. The CDR3 DNA sequence: TGTGCCAGCAGTCCAGAACCGGGACTAGCGAGAAGCACAGATACGCAGTATTTT.

The CDR3 protein is CASSLTGKAEAFF. In DNA, the CDR3 is TGCGCCAGCAGCTTGACAGGGAAGGCTGAAGCTTTCTTT. This chain links TRBV5-1 with TRBJ1-1, with a weak D call TRBD1 (6 bases). CDR1 is SGHRS, CDR2 YFSETQ, per germline. CDR3 length: 13 residues. The V and J ends lost 1 base and 6 bases respectively, with 10 bases between them.

The chain employs TRBV9 and TRBJ2-3, with a possible D match to TRBD1 (5 bases). V lost 0 bases and J lost 4, with 9 bases in between. The V gene's germline CDR1 is SGDLS and CDR2 YYNGEE. This CDR3 has 14 amino acids. The CDR3 here is CASSVVQGADTQYF. In DNA, the CDR3 is TGTGCCAGCAGCGTAGTCCAGGGTGCAGATACGCAGTATTTT.

This clonotype has only a few counts. The chain is built from TRBV12-3 or TRBV12-4 and TRBJ1-1, with D uncertain. This CDR3 spans 14 amino acids. The V and J ends lost 0 bases and 1 base respectively, with 6 bases between them. The CDR3 coding sequence is TGTGCCAGCAGTTTAGCTGGCCCGAACACTGAAGCTTTCTTT. Its translation: CASSLAGPNTEAFF.